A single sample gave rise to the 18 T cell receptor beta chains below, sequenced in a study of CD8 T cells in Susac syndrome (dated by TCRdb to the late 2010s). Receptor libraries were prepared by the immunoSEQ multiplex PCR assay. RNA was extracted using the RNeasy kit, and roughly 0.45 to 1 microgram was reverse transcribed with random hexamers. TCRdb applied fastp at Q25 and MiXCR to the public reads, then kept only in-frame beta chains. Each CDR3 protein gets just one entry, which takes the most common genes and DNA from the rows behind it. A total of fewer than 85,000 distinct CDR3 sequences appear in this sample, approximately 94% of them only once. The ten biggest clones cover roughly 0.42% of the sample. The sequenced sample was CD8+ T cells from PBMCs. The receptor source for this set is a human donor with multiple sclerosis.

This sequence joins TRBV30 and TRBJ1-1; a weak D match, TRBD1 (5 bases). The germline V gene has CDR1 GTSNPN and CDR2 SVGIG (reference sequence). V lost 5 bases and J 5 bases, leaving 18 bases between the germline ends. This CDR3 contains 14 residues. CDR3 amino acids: CAWGGKGEWTEAFF. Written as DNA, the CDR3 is TGTGCCTGGGGGGGAAAGGGTGAGTGGACTGAAGCTTTCTTT.

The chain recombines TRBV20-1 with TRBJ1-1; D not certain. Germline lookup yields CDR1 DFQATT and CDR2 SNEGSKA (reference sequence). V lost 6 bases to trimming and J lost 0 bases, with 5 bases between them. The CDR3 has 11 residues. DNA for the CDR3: TGCAGTGCGTGGCTGAACACTGAAGCTTTCTTT. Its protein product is CSAWLNTEAFF.

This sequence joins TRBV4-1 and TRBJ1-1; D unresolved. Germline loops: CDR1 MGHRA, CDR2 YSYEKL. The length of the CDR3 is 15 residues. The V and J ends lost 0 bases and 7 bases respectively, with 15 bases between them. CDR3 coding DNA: TGCGCCAGCAGCCAAGATTTCGGGGTTGGACGTGAAGCTTTCTTT. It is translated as CASSQDFGVGREAFF.

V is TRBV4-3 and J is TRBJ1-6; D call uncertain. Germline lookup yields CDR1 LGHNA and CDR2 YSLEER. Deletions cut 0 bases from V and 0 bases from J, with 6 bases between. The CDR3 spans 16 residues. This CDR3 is CASSQEGGSYNSPLHF. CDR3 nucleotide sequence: TGCGCCAGCAGCCAAGAAGGCGGCTCCTATAATTCACCCCTCCACTTT.

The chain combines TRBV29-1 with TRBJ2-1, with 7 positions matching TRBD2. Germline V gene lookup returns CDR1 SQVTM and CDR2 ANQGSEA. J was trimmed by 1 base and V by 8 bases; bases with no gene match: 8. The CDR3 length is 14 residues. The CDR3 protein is CSPRLLASYNEQFF. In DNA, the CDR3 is TGCAGCCCTCGCCTACTAGCGTCCTACAATGAGCAGTTCTTC.

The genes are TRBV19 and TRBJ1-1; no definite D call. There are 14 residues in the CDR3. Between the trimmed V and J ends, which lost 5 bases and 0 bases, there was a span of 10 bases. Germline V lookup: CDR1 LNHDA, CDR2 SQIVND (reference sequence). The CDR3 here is CASSPPAVNTEAFF. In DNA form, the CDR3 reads TGTGCCAGTAGTCCCCCAGCGGTGAACACTGAAGCTTTCTTT.

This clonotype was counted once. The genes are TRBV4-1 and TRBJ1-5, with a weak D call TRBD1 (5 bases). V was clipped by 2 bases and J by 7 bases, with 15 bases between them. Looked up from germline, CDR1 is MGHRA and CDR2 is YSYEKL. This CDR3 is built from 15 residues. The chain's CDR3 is CASSQPGPTSQPQHF. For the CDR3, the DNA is TGCGCCAGCAGCCAACCAGGGCCAACATCCCAGCCCCAGCATTTT.

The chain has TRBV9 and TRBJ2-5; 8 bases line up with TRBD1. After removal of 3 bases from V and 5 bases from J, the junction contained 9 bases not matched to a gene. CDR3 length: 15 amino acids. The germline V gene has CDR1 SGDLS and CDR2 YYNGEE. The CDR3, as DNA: TGTGCCAGCAGCGGAGGACAGGGCCAGGGGGAGACCCAGTACTTC. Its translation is CASSGGQGQGETQYF.

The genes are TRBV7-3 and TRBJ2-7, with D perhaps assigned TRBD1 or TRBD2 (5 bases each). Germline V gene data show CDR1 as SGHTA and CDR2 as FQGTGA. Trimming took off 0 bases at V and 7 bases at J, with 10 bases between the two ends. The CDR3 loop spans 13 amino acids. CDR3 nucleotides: TGTGCCAGCAGCTTAACAATCAGGGAGGAGCAGTACTTC. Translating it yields CASSLTIREEQYF.

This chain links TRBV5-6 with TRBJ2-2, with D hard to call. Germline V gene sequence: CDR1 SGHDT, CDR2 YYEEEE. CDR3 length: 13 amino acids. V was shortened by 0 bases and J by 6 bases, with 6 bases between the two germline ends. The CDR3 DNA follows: TGTGCCAGCAGCTTGGAGCTAGCCGGGGAGCTGTTTTTT. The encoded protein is CASSLELAGELFF.

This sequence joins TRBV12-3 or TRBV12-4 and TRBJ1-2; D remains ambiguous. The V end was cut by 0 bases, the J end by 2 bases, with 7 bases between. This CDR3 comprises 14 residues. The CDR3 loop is CASSLATTNYGYTF. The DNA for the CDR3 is TGTGCCAGCAGTTTAGCGACAACCAACTATGGCTACACCTTC.

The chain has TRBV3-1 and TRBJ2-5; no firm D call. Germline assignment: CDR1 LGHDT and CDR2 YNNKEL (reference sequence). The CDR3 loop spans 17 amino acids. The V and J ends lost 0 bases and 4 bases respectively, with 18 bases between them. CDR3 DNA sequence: TGTGCCAGCAGCCAAGATTATAGGGAAGCTATGGGAGAGACCCAGTACTTC. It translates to CASSQDYREAMGETQYF.

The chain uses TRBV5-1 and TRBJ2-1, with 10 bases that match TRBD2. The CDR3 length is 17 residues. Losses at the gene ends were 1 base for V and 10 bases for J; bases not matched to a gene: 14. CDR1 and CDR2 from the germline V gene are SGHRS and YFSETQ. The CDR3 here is CASSLLGTSGALGEQFF. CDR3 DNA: TGCGCCAGCAGCTTGTTGGGTACTAGCGGGGCCCTAGGGGAGCAGTTCTTC.

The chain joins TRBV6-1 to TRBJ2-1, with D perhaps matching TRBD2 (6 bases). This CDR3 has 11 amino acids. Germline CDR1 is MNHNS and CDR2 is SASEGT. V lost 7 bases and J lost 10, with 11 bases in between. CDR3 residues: CASTWRAEQFF. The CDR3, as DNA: TGTGCCAGCACCTGGAGGGCAGAGCAGTTCTTC.

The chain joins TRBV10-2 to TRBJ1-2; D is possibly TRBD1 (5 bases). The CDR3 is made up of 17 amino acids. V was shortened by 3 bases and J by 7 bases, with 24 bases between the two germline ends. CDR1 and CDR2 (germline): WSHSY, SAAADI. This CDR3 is CASSESGTWITGIGYTF. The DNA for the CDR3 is TGCGCCAGCAGTGAATCGGGGACCTGGATCACGGGCATTGGCTACACCTTC.

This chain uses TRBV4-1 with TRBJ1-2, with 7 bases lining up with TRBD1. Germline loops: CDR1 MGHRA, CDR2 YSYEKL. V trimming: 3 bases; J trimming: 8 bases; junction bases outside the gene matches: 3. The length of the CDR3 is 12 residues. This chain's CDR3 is CASSHGTDGYTF. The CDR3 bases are TGCGCCAGCAGCCACGGGACAGACGGCTACACCTTC.

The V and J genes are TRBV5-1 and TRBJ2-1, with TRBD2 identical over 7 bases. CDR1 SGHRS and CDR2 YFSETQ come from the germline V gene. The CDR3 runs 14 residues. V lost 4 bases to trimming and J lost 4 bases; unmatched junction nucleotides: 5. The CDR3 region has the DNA TGCGCCAGCAGCGATTGGGAGGGTTACAATGAGCAGTTCTTC. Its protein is CASSDWEGYNEQFF.

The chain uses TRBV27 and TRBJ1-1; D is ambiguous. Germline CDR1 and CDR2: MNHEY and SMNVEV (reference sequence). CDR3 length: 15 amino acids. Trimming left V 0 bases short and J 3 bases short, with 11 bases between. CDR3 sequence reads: CASSLSGIGDTEAFF. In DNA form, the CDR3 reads TGTGCCAGCAGTTTATCAGGGATTGGGGACACTGAAGCTTTCTTT.